These T cell receptor beta chains were read from a single sample in a study of response to subunit inactivated influenza vaccine. Each CDR3 protein gets one entry after TCRdb re-called the RT-PCR reads with MiXCR. The repertoire consists of around 490,000 distinct CDR3 sequences, with less than 10% occurring once and the leading ten covering roughly 13%. The sample was PBMCs from blood, taken around 25 months after vaccination. The source of these receptors is a man in his fifties or sixties who received an inactivated influenza vaccine. Each CDR3 is given with its conserved first and last residue.

CASSSRWGFRTDTQYF,TRBJ2-3,TRBV11-2
CAIRNPGPNEKLFF,TRBJ1-4,TRBV10-3
CASSFGTGVGNTIYF,TRBJ1-3,TRBV4-3
CASCPSLKDRHFYNEQFF,TRBJ2-1,TRBV3-1
CASSLSTSGREDTQYF,TRBJ2-3,TRBV7-9
CASSPRSGRRGTEAFF,TRBJ1-1,TRBV28
CASSPGELRVTDTQYF,TRBJ2-3,TRBV7-9
CASSLHGQRNTQYF,TRBJ2-3,TRBV4-3
CAISRTASDYEQYF,TRBJ2-7,TRBV10-3
CASSLLELNFPGELFF,TRBJ2-2,TRBV7-2
CSAFLDRGSPLHF,TRBJ1-6,TRBV20-1
CASSNPSGGTDTQYF,TRBJ2-3,TRBV6-5
CASSLKAGIEQFF,TRBJ2-1,TRBV7-2
CAISDTYEQYF,TRBJ2-7,TRBV10-3
CASTTSGRETDTQYF,TRBJ2-3,TRBV6-2/TRBV6-3
CASSRTGAPTLHF,TRBJ1-6,TRBV7-2
CSARDQMKNEQFF,TRBJ2-1,TRBV20-1
CASSLGGSATRYEQYF,TRBJ2-7,TRBV5-5
CSAGRRSDEKLFF,TRBJ1-4,TRBV20-1
CASSPPGSGSNQPQHF,TRBJ1-5,TRBV18